This TCR beta chain was found in a study of shared clonotypes between healthy human individuals. Donors comprised only Caucasian adults living in Nashville, Tennessee. Genomic DNA belonging to each subset was distributed in equal measure over several immunoSEQ plates. TCRdb keeps only in-frame clones here, not all; method: immunoSEQ multiplex PCR. Here the sample spans approximately 640,000 clones, less than 95% being singletons. General study points: Clonotype sharing among donors was expected to depend on sequencing depth. Naive subsets, compared against memory subsets, generally had larger estimated richness values.

Trimming removed 5 bases from V and 4 bases from J, with 8 bases in between. The CDR3 spans 11 residues. Germline CDR1 reads DFQATT; CDR2 reads SNEGSKA (reference sequence). Note on this clone: Its antigen remains unidentified. The sample holds other DNA sequences that translate to the same CDR3.

Material for sequencing was memory CD8+ T cells from PBMCs. Sample subset: CD45RO+ cells pooled with CCR7-negative TemRA cells. The genes are TRBV20-1 and TRBJ1-2; possible D gene TRBD1, 5 bases. The TCR was taken from a man aged 18 to 30 in good health. Some clones in this sample may be carry-over from other donors' samples. The DNA for the CDR3 is TGCAGTGCTCTCGGGGGCTATGGCTACACCTTC. It is translated as CSALGGYGYTF.